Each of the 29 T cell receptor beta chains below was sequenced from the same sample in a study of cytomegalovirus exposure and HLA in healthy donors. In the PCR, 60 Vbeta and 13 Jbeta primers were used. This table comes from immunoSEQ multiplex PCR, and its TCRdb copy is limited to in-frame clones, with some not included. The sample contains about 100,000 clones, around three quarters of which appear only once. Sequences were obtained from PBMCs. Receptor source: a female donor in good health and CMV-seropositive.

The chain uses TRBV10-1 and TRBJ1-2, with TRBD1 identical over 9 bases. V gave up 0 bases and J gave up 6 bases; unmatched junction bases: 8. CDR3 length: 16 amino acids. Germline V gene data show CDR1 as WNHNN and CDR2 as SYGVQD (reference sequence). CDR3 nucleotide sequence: TGCGCCAGCAGTGAGTCCTTGACCCGGGACAGGGATGGCTACACCTTC. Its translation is CASSESLTRDRDGYTF.

In DNA, the CDR3 is TGTGCCAGTAACCATGGGACAGGGGGCGCCTATGGCTACACCTTC. This gives the protein CASNHGTGGAYGYTF. The rearrangement joins TRBV19 to TRBJ1-2; TRBD1 aligns across 12 bases. The V gene's germline CDR1 is LNHDA and CDR2 SQIVND (reference sequence). This CDR3 contains 15 residues. V was pared by 7 bases and J by 4 bases, with 7 bases of the junction left unmatched.

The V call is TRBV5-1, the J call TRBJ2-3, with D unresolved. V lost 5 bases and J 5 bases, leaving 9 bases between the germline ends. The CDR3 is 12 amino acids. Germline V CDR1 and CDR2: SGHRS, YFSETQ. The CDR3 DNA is TGCGCCAGCAGGACACTCCTAGATACGCAGTATTTT. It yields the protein CASRTLLDTQYF.

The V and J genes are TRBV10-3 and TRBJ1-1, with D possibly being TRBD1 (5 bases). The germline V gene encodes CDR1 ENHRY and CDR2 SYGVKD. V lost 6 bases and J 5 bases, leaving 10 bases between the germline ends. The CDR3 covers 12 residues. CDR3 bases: TGTGCCATCAGAAACCGGGGGACTGAAGCTTTCTTT. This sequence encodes CAIRNRGTEAFF.

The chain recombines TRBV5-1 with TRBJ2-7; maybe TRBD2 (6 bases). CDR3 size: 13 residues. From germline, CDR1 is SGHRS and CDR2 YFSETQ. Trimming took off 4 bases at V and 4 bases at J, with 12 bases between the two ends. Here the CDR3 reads CASSPTGAYEQYF. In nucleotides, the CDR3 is TGCGCCAGCAGCCCGACGGGAGCTTACGAGCAGTACTTC. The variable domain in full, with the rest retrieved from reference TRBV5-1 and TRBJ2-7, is KAGVTQTPRYLIKTRGQQVTLSCSPISGHRSVSWYQQTPGQGLQFLFEYFSETQRNKGNFPGRFSGRQFSNSRSEMNVSTLELGDSALYLCASSPTGAYEQYFGPGTRLTVT.

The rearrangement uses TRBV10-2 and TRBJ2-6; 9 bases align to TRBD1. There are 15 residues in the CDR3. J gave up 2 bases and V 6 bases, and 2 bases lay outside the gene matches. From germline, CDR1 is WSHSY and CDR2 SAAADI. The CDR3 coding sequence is TGCGCCAGCAGGACAGGGGGGGCTGGGGCCAACGTCCTGACTTTC. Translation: CASRTGGAGANVLTF.

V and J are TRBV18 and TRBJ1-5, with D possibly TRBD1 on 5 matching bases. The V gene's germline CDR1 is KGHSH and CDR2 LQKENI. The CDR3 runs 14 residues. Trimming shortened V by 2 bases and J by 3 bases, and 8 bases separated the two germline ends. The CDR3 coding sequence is TGTGCCAGCTCACCAGTGGGGCTCAATCAGCCCCAGCATTTT. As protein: CASSPVGLNQPQHF.

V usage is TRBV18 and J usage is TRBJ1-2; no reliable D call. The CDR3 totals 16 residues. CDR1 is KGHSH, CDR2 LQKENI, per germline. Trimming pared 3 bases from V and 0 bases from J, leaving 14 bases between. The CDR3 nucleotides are TGTGCCAGCTCACCCTCCCCAGAGGCAACTAACTATGGCTACACCTTC. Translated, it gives CASSPSPEATNYGYTF. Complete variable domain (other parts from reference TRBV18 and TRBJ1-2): NAGVMQNPRHLVRRRGQEARLRCSPMKGHSHVYWYRQLPEEGLKFMVYLQKENIIDESGMPKERFSAEFPKEGPSILRIQQVVRGDSAAYFCASSPSPEATNYGYTFGSGTRLTVV.

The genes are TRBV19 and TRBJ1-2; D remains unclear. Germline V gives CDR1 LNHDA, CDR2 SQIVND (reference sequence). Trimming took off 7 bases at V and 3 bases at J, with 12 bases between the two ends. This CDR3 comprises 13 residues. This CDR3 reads CASNEASDYGYTF. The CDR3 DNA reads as TGTGCCAGTAACGAGGCCTCGGACTATGGCTACACCTTC.

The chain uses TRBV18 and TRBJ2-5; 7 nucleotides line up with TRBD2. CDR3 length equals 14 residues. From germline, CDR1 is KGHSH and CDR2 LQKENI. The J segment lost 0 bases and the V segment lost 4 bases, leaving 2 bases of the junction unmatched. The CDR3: CASSLLADQETQYF. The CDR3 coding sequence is TGTGCCAGCTCACTCCTAGCGGACCAAGAGACCCAGTACTTC.

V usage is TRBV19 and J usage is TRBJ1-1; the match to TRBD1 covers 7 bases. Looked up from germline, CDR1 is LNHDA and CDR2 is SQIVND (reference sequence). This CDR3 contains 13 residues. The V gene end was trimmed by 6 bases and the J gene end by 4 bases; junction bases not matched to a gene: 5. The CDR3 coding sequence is TGTGCCAGTAGCAGACAGGGTGTCACTGAAGCTTTCTTT. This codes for CASSRQGVTEAFF.

The DNA of the CDR3 is TGCAGCGGCGTCCCGGGACAGGGGAAAAACACCATATATTTT. This codes for CSGVPGQGKNTIYF. The chain links TRBV29-1 to TRBJ1-3, with 10 bases lining up with TRBD1. This CDR3 has 14 amino acids. The V segment lost 7 bases and the J segment 6 bases; nucleotides outside the gene matches: 9. Germline lookup yields CDR1 SQVTM and CDR2 ANQGSEA. The full variable domain, completed using reference TRBV29-1 and TRBJ1-3, is SAVISQKPSRDICQRGTSLTIQCQVDSQVTMMFWYRQQPGQSLTLIATANQGSEATYESGFVIDKFPISRPNLTFSTLTVSNMSPEDSSIYLCSGVPGQGKNTIYFGEGSWLTVV.

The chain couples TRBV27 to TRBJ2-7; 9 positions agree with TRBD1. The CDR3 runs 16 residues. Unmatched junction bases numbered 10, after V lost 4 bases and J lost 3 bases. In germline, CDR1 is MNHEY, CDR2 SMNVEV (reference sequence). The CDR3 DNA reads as TGTGCCAGCAGTTCTTACGGGACAGGGAATCTCTACGAGCAGTACTTC. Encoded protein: CASSSYGTGNLYEQYF.

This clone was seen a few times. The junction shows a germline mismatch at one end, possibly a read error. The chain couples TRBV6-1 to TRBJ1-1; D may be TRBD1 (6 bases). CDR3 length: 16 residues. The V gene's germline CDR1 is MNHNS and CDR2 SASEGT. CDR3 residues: CAISAVRAGDLTEAFF. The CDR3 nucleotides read TGTGCCATCAGTGCTGTACGGGCAGGGGATTTGACTGAAGCTTTCTTT.

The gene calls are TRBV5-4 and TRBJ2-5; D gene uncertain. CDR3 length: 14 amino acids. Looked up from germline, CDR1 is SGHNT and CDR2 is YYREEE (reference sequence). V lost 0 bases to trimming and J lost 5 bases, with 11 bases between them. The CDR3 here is CASSLGQVGETQYF. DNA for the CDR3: TGTGCCAGCAGCTTGGGCCAGGTTGGGGAGACCCAGTACTTC.

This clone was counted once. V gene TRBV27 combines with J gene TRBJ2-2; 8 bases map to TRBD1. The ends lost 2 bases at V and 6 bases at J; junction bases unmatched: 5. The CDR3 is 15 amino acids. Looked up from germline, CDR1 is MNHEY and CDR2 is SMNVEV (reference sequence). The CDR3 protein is CASSLQGAGAGELFF. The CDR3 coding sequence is TGTGCCAGCAGTTTACAGGGGGCTGGCGCCGGGGAGCTGTTTTTT.

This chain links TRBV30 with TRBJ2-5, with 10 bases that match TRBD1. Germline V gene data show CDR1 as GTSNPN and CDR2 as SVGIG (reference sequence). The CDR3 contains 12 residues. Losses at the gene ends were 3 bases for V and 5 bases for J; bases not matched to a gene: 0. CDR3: CAWRDRGETQYF. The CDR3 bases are TGTGCCTGGAGGGACAGGGGGGAGACCCAGTACTTC.

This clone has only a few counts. The CDR3 coding sequence is TGCGCCAGCAGCTTCAGGGAGGGAGGCGAGCAGTACTTC. Protein sequence: CASSFREGGEQYF. The genes are TRBV5-1 and TRBJ2-7; the match to TRBD2 covers 7 bases. Germline assignment: CDR1 SGHRS and CDR2 YFSETQ. This CDR3 is 13 amino acids long. V lost 2 bases to trimming and J lost 6 bases; unmatched junction nucleotides: 5.

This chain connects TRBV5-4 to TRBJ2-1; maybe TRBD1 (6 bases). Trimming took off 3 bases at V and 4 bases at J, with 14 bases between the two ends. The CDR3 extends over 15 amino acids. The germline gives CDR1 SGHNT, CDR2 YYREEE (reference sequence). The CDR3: CASSSIRDTYNEQFF. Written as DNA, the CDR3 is TGTGCCAGCAGCTCAATCCGGGACACATACAATGAGCAGTTCTTC.

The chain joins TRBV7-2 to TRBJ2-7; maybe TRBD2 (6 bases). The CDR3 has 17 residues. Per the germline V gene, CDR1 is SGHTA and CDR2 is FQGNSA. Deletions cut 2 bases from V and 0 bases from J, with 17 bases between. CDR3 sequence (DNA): TGTGCCAGCAGCTTACGCCCCCCAGGGACTCCCTCCTACGAGCAGTACTTC. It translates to CASSLRPPGTPSYEQYF.

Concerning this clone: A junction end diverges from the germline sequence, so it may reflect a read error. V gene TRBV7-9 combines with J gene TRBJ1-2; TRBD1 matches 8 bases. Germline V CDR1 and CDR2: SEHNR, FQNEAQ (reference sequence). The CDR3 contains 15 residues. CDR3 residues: CSSSSGTGGPHGYTF. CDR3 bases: TGTTCCAGCAGCTCCGGGACAGGTGGTCCCCATGGCTACACCTTC.

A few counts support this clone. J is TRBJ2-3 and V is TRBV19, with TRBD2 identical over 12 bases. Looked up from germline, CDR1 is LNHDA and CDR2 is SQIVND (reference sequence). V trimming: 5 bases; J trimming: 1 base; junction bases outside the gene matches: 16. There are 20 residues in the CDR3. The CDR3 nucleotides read TGTGCCAGTAGTCCCCTTCGGGGGGAGACTAGCGGGAGAGGCACAGATACGCAGTATTTT. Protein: CASSPLRGETSGRGTDTQYF.

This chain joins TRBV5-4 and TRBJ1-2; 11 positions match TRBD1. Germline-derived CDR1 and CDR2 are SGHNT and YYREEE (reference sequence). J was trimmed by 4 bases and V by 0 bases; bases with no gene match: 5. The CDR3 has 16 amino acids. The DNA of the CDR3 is TGTGCCAGCAGCTTGGGATTGGGACAGGGGGTCTATGGCTACACCTTC. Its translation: CASSLGLGQGVYGYTF.

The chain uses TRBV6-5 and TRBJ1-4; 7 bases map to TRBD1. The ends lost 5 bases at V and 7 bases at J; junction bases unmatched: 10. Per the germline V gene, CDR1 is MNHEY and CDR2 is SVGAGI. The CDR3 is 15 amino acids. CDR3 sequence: CASSTPTGFREKLFF. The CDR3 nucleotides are TGTGCCAGCAGTACACCGACAGGGTTTCGTGAAAAACTGTTTTTT.

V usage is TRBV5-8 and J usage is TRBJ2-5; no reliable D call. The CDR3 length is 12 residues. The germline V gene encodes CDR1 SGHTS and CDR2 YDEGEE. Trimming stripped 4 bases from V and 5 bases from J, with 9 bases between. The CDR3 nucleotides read TGTGCCAGCAGCCCCCCTTTGGAGACCCAGTACTTC. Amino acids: CASSPPLETQYF.

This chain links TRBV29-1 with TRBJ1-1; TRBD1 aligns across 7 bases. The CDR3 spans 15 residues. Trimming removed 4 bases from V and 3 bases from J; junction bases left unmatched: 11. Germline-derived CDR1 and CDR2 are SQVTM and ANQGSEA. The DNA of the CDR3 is TGCAGCGTTGCGACACGACAGGGAATGGACACTGAAGCTTTCTTT. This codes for CSVATRQGMDTEAFF. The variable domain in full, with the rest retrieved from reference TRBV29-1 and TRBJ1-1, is SAVISQKPSRDICQRGTSLTIQCQVDSQVTMMFWYRQQPGQSLTLIATANQGSEATYESGFVIDKFPISRPNLTFSTLTVSNMSPEDSSIYLCSVATRQGMDTEAFFGQGTRLTVV.

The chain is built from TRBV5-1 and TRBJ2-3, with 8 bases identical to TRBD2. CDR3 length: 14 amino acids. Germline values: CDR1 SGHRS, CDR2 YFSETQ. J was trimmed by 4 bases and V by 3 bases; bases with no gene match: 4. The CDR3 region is CASSYGGVADTQYF. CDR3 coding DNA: TGCGCCAGCAGCTACGGGGGGGTGGCAGATACGCAGTATTTT. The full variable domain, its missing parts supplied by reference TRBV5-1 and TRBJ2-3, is KAGVTQTPRYLIKTRGQQVTLSCSPISGHRSVSWYQQTPGQGLQFLFEYFSETQRNKGNFPGRFSGRQFSNSRSEMNVSTLELGDSALYLCASSYGGVADTQYFGPGTRLTVL.

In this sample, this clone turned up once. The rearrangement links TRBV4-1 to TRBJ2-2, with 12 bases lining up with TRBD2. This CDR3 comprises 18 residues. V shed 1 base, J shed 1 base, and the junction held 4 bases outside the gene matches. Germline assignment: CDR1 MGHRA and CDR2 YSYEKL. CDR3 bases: TGCGCCAGCAGCCAAGGGCTAGCGGGAGGGGTGAACACCGGGGAGCTGTTTTTT. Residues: CASSQGLAGGVNTGELFF.

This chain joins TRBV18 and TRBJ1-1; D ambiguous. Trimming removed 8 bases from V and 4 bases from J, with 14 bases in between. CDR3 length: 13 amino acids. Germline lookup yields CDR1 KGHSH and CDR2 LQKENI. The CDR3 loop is CASGDTAGTEAFF. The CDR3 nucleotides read TGTGCCAGCGGCGACACCGCCGGCACTGAAGCTTTCTTT. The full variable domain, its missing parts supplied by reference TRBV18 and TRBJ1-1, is NAGVMQNPRHLVRRRGQEARLRCSPMKGHSHVYWYRQLPEEGLKFMVYLQKENIIDESGMPKERFSAEFPKEGPSILRIQQVVRGDSAAYFCASGDTAGTEAFFGQGTRLTVV.